These 4 T cell receptor beta chains came from one sample sequenced in a study of blood T cell repertoires in COVID-19. Profiling relied on immunoSEQ multiplex PCR, and the TCRdb table lists in-frame clones only, not all of them. The table records some 280,000 clones, about nine tenths of them present only once. Sequencing was carried out using peripheral blood. These receptors originate from a woman aged 60-70 years with acute or convalescent COVID-19.

The V and J genes are TRBV5-4 and TRBJ2-1, with D possibly matching TRBD2 (6 bases). There are 16 residues in the CDR3. Germline values: CDR1 SGHNT, CDR2 YYREEE (reference sequence). V was trimmed by 4 bases and J by 2 bases, leaving 16 bases between them. Written as DNA, the CDR3 is TGTGCCAGCAGCCTACCCGGGGGTCTTACCTACAATGAGCAGTTCTTC. It codes for CASSLPGGLTYNEQFF.

The chain couples TRBV27 to TRBJ2-7; D is possibly TRBD1 (5 bases). The ends were cut back, 4 bases at V and 2 bases at J, with 15 bases in the middle. Germline CDR1 MNHEY, CDR2 SMNVEV (reference sequence). CDR3 length: 15 amino acids. DNA of the CDR3: TGTGCCAGCAGTTGGTACACAGGATCCACCTACGAGCAGTACTTC. Translated, it gives CASSWYTGSTYEQYF.

This sequence joins TRBV18 and TRBJ2-7; D is unclear. The ends were cut back, 2 bases at V and 2 bases at J, with 7 bases in the middle. This CDR3 has 13 residues. Germline V CDR1 and CDR2: KGHSH, LQKENI. CDR3 region: CASSPTQTYEQYF. The DNA for the CDR3 is TGTGCCAGCTCACCAACCCAGACCTACGAGCAGTACTTC.

J is TRBJ2-3 and V is TRBV7-2, with no clear D. The CDR3 consists of 14 residues. V was shortened by 0 bases and J by 1 base, with 5 bases between the two germline ends. Germline loops: CDR1 SGHTA, CDR2 FQGNSA. CDR3 nucleotide sequence: TGTGCCAGCAGCTTAGCCCGGGGCACAGATACGCAGTATTTT. This encodes CASSLARGTDTQYF. Complete variable domain (other parts from reference TRBV7-2 and TRBJ2-3): GAGVSQSPSNKVTEKGKDVELRCDPISGHTALYWYRQSLGQGLEFLIYFQGNSAPDKSGLPSDRFSAERTGGSVSTLTIQRTQQEDSAVYLCASSLARGTDTQYFGPGTRLTVL.